This TCR beta chain was identified during a study of blood T cells in healthy people across ages. Sample-barcoded 5' priming and a J-beta primer mix drove a second PCR of roughly 7 to 11 cycles. Using its own MiXCR run on the 5' RACE reads, TCRdb lists one record per CDR3 protein. The sample holds around 1,700,000 distinct CDR3 sequences; 28% are singletons and the top ten take approximately 7.7%. Source material: blood. The clonotype originates from a young woman in good health.

The CDR3 DNA is TGTGCCAGCAGCCTCCGGACTAGCGGGAGCGGTTCTGACATTCAGTACTTC. It encodes CASSLRTSGSGSDIQYF. The chain combines TRBV5-6 with TRBJ2-7, with 13 bases that match TRBD2. The J call may be mistaken, given a closer DNA end match to TRBJ2-4. This CDR3 contains 17 residues. Germline CDR1 and CDR2: SGHDT and YYEEEE.